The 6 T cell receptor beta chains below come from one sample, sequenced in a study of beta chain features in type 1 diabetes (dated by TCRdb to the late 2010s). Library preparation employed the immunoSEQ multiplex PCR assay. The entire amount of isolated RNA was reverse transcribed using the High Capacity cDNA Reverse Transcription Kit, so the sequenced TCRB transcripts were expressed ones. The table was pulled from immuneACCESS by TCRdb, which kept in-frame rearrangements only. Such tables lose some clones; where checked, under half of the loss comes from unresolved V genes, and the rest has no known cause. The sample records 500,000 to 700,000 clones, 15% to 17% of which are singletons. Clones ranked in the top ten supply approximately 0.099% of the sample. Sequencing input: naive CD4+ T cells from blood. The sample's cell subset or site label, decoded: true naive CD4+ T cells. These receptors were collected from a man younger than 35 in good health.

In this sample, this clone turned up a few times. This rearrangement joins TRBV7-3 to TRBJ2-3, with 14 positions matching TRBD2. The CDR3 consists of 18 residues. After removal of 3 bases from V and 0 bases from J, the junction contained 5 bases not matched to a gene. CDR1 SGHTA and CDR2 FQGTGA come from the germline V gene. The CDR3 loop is CASSFGTSGGLSTDTQYF. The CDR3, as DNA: TGTGCCAGCAGCTTCGGGACTAGCGGGGGTCTCAGCACAGATACGCAGTATTTT.

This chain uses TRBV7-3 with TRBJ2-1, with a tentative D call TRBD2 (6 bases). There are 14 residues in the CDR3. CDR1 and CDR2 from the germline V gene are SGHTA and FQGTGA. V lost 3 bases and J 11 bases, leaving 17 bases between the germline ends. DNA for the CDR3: TGTGCCAGCAGCTTTGGAGGTCAGCGGGTTCAGCAGTTCTTC. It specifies CASSFGGQRVQQFF.

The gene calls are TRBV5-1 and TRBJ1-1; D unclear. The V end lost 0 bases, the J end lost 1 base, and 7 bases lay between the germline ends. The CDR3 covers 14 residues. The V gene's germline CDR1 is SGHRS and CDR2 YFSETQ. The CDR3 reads CASSLGHSNTEAFF. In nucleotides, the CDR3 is TGCGCCAGCAGCTTGGGACACTCGAACACTGAAGCTTTCTTT. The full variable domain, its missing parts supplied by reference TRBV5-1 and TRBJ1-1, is KAGVTQTPRYLIKTRGQQVTLSCSPISGHRSVSWYQQTPGQGLQFLFEYFSETQRNKGNFPGRFSGRQFSNSRSEMNVSTLELGDSALYLCASSLGHSNTEAFFGQGTRLTVV.

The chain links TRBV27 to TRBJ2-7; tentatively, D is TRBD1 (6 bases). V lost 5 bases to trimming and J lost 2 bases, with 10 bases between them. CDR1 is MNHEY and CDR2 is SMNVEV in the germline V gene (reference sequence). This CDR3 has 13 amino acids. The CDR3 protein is CASSPRQAYEQYF. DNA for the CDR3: TGTGCCAGCAGTCCCCGACAGGCCTACGAGCAGTACTTC.

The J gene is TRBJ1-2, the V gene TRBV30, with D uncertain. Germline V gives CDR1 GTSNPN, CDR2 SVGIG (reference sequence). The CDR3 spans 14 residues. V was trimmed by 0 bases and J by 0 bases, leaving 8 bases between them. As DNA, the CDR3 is TGTGCCTGGAGTGTTAAATCTTCTAACTATGGCTACACCTTC. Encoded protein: CAWSVKSSNYGYTF.

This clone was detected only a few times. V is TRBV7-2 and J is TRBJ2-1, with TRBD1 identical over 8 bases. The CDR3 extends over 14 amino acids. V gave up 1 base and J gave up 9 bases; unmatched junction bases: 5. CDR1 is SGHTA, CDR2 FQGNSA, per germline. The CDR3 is CASSLDAGGFEQFF. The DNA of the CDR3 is TGTGCCAGCAGCTTAGATGCAGGGGGCTTTGAGCAGTTCTTC.